Each of the 18 T cell receptor beta chains below was sequenced from the same sample in a study of blood T cell repertoires in COVID-19 (dated by TCRdb to the early 2020s). Library creation used the immunoSEQ multiplex PCR assay. Not all clones reach the TCRdb copy of this immuneACCESS table, which keeps in-frame sequences only. Checked studies attribute under half of the gap to unresolved V genes and leave the rest unexplained. Across this sample there are 190,000 or so clones, with over 75% seen only once. Jointly, the top ten make up 9.8% of the sample. Sequenced material: peripheral blood. The receptors were sampled from a woman older than 75 with acute or convalescent COVID-19.

CDR3 bases: TGTGCCAGCACCGAGGAAGTCACCGGGGAGCTGTTTTTT. As protein: CASTEEVTGELFF. The chain employs TRBV3-1 (or the pseudogene TRBV3-2) and TRBJ2-2, with no clear D. V gave up 7 bases and J gave up 4 bases, with 10 bases separating them. This CDR3 contains 13 residues. Germline V CDR1 and CDR2: LGHDT, YNNKEL (reference sequence).

The chain recombines TRBV7-8 with TRBJ2-3; weak D call: TRBD1 (5 bases). This CDR3 comprises 15 residues. V gave up 3 bases and J gave up 2 bases, with 12 bases separating them. Germline V gene data show CDR1 as SGHVS and CDR2 as FQNEAQ. Written as DNA, the CDR3 is TGTGCCAGCAGCTTCCGGACAATCCTCACAGATACGCAGTATTTT. Its protein is CASSFRTILTDTQYF.

CDR3 loop: CASSSGQGPITYEQYF. The DNA for the CDR3 is TGTGCCAGCAGCTCTGGACAGGGCCCGATTACTTACGAGCAGTACTTC. The rearrangement uses TRBV5-6 and TRBJ2-7; TRBD1 aligns across 8 bases. The CDR3 sequence is 16 residues long. The ends lost 3 bases at V and 4 bases at J; junction bases unmatched: 12. CDR1 is SGHDT and CDR2 is YYEEEE in the germline V gene.

The rearrangement uses TRBV3-1 (or the pseudogene TRBV3-2) and TRBJ2-2; 7 positions agree with TRBD1. Trimming cost V 2 bases and J 6 bases; bases outside gene matches: 12. The CDR3 is 17 residues long. Germline V lookup: CDR1 LGHDT, CDR2 YNNKEL (reference sequence). The CDR3 DNA follows: TGTGCCAGCAGCCAACGACCTAGGGGGCTGGTTTCCGGGGAGCTGTTTTTT. Translated: CASSQRPRGLVSGELFF.

This chain links TRBV4-2 with TRBJ2-1; D call uncertain. The CDR3 runs to 14 residues. V lost 0 bases to trimming and J lost 7 bases, with 10 bases between them. CDR1 and CDR2 from the germline V gene are LGHNA and YNFKEQ. The CDR3 loop reads CASSQEPDKNEQFF. CDR3 coding DNA: TGTGCCAGCAGCCAAGAGCCAGATAAGAATGAGCAGTTCTTC.

The chain carries TRBV3-1 (or the pseudogene TRBV3-2) and TRBJ1-1; no reliable D call. V was cut by 6 bases and J by 4 bases, with 12 bases left in between. Germline V gene lookup returns CDR1 LGHDT and CDR2 YNNKEL (reference sequence). The CDR3 runs to 13 residues. The CDR3 loop is CASRRDTATEAFF. The CDR3 nucleotides read TGTGCCAGCAGACGCGACACGGCCACTGAAGCTTTCTTT.

This clone was counted a few times. The rearrangement uses TRBV5-1 and TRBJ2-2; the match to TRBD1 covers 9 bases. Germline assignment: CDR1 SGHRS and CDR2 YFSETQ. This CDR3 spans 17 amino acids. The V gene end was trimmed by 4 bases and the J gene end by 2 bases; junction bases not matched to a gene: 9. The CDR3 DNA follows: TGCGCCAGCAGCAGGCACGGGGACAGGGTTAACACCGGGGAGCTGTTTTTT. Translated, it gives CASSRHGDRVNTGELFF.

The chain links TRBV9 to TRBJ2-7; D perhaps matches TRBD2 (6 bases). V lost 1 base and J lost 0, with 11 bases in between. The germline V gene encodes CDR1 SGDLS and CDR2 YYNGEE. The CDR3 is made up of 15 amino acids. The CDR3 sequence is CASSVSSESSYEQYF. In DNA form, the CDR3 reads TGTGCCAGCAGCGTATCTAGCGAGAGCTCCTACGAGCAGTACTTC.

The gene calls are TRBV20-1 and TRBJ2-3; 12 positions match TRBD1. V shed 3 bases and J 4 bases; nucleotides not matched to a gene: 14. The germline gives CDR1 DFQATT, CDR2 SNEGSKA (reference sequence). The CDR3 extends over 18 amino acids. CDR3 nucleotides: TGCAGTGCTAGTAGGAACCGCGCCGGGACAGGGGGCGCAGATACGCAGTATTTT. This sequence encodes CSASRNRAGTGGADTQYF.

This clone was recorded a few times. V gene TRBV9 combines with J gene TRBJ1-3; 8 nucleotides align to TRBD1. This CDR3 has 16 amino acids. The trim removed 0 bases at V and 2 bases at J, leaving 4 bases unmatched. Germline assignment: CDR1 SGDLS and CDR2 YYNGEE. CDR3 residues: CASSVALTGAGNTIYF. The DNA for the CDR3 is TGTGCCAGCAGCGTAGCCTTGACAGGGGCTGGAAACACCATATATTTT.

The CDR3 region is CASSLSGIEQYF. DNA for the CDR3: TGTGCCAGCAGCTTATCAGGGATCGAGCAGTACTTC. The V gene is TRBV13, the J gene TRBJ2-7, with D perhaps TRBD1 (5 bases). Germline lookup yields CDR1 PRHDT and CDR2 FYEKMQ (reference sequence). The ends were cut back, 2 bases at V and 6 bases at J, with 8 bases in the middle. There are 12 residues in the CDR3.

The chain joins TRBV10-3 to TRBJ2-1; TRBD2 agrees at 7 bases. Germline V gene sequence: CDR1 ENHRY, CDR2 SYGVKD. The CDR3 consists of 14 residues. After removal of 7 bases from V and 0 bases from J, the junction contained 3 bases not matched to a gene. CDR3 in DNA: TGTGCCATCACCATAGCGGGCTCCTACAATGAGCAGTTCTTC. It encodes CAITIAGSYNEQFF.

The chain has TRBV6-5 and TRBJ1-2; TRBD1 agrees at 9 bases. J lost 4 bases, V lost 5 bases, and 2 bases had no gene match. The CDR3 sequence is 13 residues long. Germline CDR1 is MNHEY and CDR2 is SVGAGI. This CDR3 reads CASSLTGGYGYTF. CDR3 sequence (DNA): TGTGCCAGCAGTCTGACAGGGGGCTATGGCTACACCTTC.

The chain is built from TRBV7-2 and TRBJ2-1; 8 bases align to TRBD2. V lost 5 bases to trimming and J lost 7 bases; unmatched junction nucleotides: 10. Germline CDR1 is SGHTA and CDR2 is FQGNSA. The CDR3 contains 15 residues. This CDR3 is CASSVTSGLGNEQFF. Written as DNA, the CDR3 is TGTGCCAGCAGCGTAACTAGCGGACTAGGTAATGAGCAGTTCTTC. Full variable domain (outside the CDR3, taken from reference TRBV7-2 and TRBJ2-1): GAGVSQSPSNKVTEKGKDVELRCDPISGHTALYWYRQSLGQGLEFLIYFQGNSAPDKSGLPSDRFSAERTGGSVSTLTIQRTQQEDSAVYLCASSVTSGLGNEQFFGPGTRLTVL.

This clone was counted between two and nine times. The CDR3 coding sequence is TGTGCCAGCAGCTTCGTGGCAGGAACTAATGAAAAACTGTTTTTT. Amino acid sequence: CASSFVAGTNEKLFF. The genes are TRBV7-9 and TRBJ1-4; no firm D call. CDR3 size: 15 residues. Germline V gene data show CDR1 as SEHNR and CDR2 as FQNEAQ (reference sequence). Trimming took 3 bases from V and 1 from J, leaving 9 bases between them.

This clone is a singleton in its sample. The V gene is TRBV3-1 (or the pseudogene TRBV3-2), the J gene TRBJ2-5, with D maybe TRBD1 (5 bases). The CDR3 is made up of 15 amino acids. Germline CDR1 reads LGHDT; CDR2 reads YNNKEL (reference sequence). V was cut by 1 base and J by 3 bases, with 12 bases left in between. In DNA, the CDR3 is TGTGCCAGCAGCCAAGGACGGACATCCAAAGAGACCCAGTACTTC. Protein product: CASSQGRTSKETQYF.

This sequence joins TRBV27 and TRBJ1-2; no clear D gene. The CDR3 runs 13 residues. Germline CDR1 MNHEY, CDR2 SMNVEV (reference sequence). Trimming took off 5 bases at V and 3 bases at J, with 10 bases between the two ends. CDR3 region: CASSRDTDYGYTF. In nucleotides, the CDR3 is TGTGCCAGCAGTCGAGACACCGACTATGGCTACACCTTC.

The CDR3 region is CASRGEGGHTYTEAFF. CDR3 bases: TGTGCCAGCAGGGGGGAGGGCGGTCACACTTACACTGAAGCTTTCTTT. The chain combines TRBV21-1 with TRBJ1-1. TRBV21-1 is termed a pseudogene. The CDR3 extends over 16 amino acids.